One and the same sample provided the 21 T cell receptor beta chains below, sequenced in a study of blood T cell repertoires in COVID-19. The repertoire was sequenced with immunoSEQ multiplex PCR; TCRdb's copy has only in-frame clones and lacks some. The sample contains under 250,000 clones, about nine tenths of which appear only once. Sequenced: peripheral blood. The origin of the receptors is a man aged 55 to 70 who had recovered from COVID-19.

This clone was observed a single time. The V gene is TRBV6-6, the J gene TRBJ2-1, with TRBD1 matching over 10 bases. After removal of 7 bases from V and 7 bases from J, the junction contained 7 bases not matched to a gene. The length of the CDR3 is 14 residues. Per the germline V gene, CDR1 is MNHNY and CDR2 is SVGAGI (reference sequence). The CDR3 loop reads CASTKGQGGNEQFF. CDR3 in DNA: TGTGCCAGCACCAAAGGACAGGGGGGAAATGAGCAGTTCTTC.

V gene TRBV7-2 combines with J gene TRBJ2-7; 10 bases match TRBD1. This CDR3 is 17 amino acids long. Trimming took 4 bases from V and 7 from J; bases not matched to a gene: 16. Germline loops: CDR1 SGHTA, CDR2 FQGNSA. CDR3 amino acids: CASSSLSGTGVQGEQYF. CDR3 nucleotides: TGTGCCAGCAGCTCACTCTCCGGGACAGGGGTTCAGGGGGAGCAGTACTTC.

The sample holds a few counts of this clone. The rearrangement joins TRBV20-1 to TRBJ1-2, with D unclear. Between the trimmed V and J ends, which lost 6 bases and 5 bases, there was a span of 10 bases. The CDR3 has 11 residues. Germline lookup yields CDR1 DFQATT and CDR2 SNEGSKA (reference sequence). The DNA of the CDR3 is TGCAGTGCGCGCCGGGATTATGGCTACACCTTC. As protein: CSARRDYGYTF.

The chain combines TRBV29-1 with TRBJ2-3, with 12 bases that match TRBD2. The trim removed 1 base at V and 4 bases at J, leaving 12 bases unmatched. The germline V gene has CDR1 SQVTM and CDR2 ANQGSEA. This CDR3 region has 18 residues. CDR3 nucleotides: TGCAGCGTTGAAGGAGGGCTAGCGGGAGGGCCGGTAGCAGATACGCAGTATTTT. This translates into CSVEGGLAGGPVADTQYF.

The chain has TRBV9 and TRBJ1-1; TRBD1 matches at 10 bases. Looked up from germline, CDR1 is SGDLS and CDR2 is YYNGEE. The CDR3 spans 16 residues. V lost 0 bases, J lost 7 bases, and 9 bases stayed unmatched. DNA for the CDR3: TGTGCCAGCAGCGTAGACCCACAGACAGGGGGCAGTGAAGCTTTCTTT. Its protein product is CASSVDPQTGGSEAFF.

The V call is TRBV7-9, the J call TRBJ2-1; a possible D gene is TRBD1 (5 bases). CDR1 is SEHNR, CDR2 FQNEAQ, per germline (reference sequence). V was trimmed by 2 bases and J by 4 bases, leaving 15 bases between them. The CDR3 loop spans 16 amino acids. This CDR3 is CASSLSPGQGYNEQFF. The DNA for the CDR3 is TGTGCCAGCAGCTTAAGTCCAGGGCAGGGATACAATGAGCAGTTCTTC.

The chain has TRBV24-1 and TRBJ1-4, with TRBD1 identical over 7 bases. Germline assignment: CDR1 KGHDR and CDR2 SFDVKD. The CDR3 has 16 amino acids. The V and J ends lost 3 bases and 5 bases, in that order; junction bases with no gene match: 8. CDR3 residues: CATSDPNPGGNEKLFF. The DNA for the CDR3 is TGTGCCACCAGTGATCCAAATCCAGGGGGGAATGAAAAACTGTTTTTT.

The chain couples TRBV7-8 to TRBJ1-1; TRBD1 matches at 9 bases. V lost 5 bases, J lost 5 bases, and 12 bases stayed unmatched. The CDR3 spans 16 residues. Per germline, CDR1 SGHVS and CDR2 FQNEAQ. CDR3 amino acids: CASSPRLGQGGTEAFF. For the CDR3, the DNA is TGTGCCAGCAGCCCCCGGTTGGGACAGGGAGGAACTGAAGCTTTCTTT.

The rearrangement links TRBV15 to TRBJ2-1; 9 nucleotides agree with TRBD2. Trimming cost V 0 bases and J 0 bases; bases outside gene matches: 9. The CDR3 length is 19 residues. CDR1 and CDR2 (germline): LNHNV, YYDKDF (reference sequence). In nucleotides, the CDR3 is TGTGCCACCAGCAGAGATCCCTCGACTAGCGGCAGCTCCTACAATGAGCAGTTCTTC. Encoded protein: CATSRDPSTSGSSYNEQFF.

The rearrangement joins TRBV4-2 to TRBJ2-1; D remains ambiguous. Trimming removed 3 bases from V and 9 bases from J, with 12 bases in between. The CDR3 loop spans 13 amino acids. The germline V gene encodes CDR1 LGHNA and CDR2 YNFKEQ. The CDR3 sequence is CASSQLRITEQFF. CDR3 nucleotide sequence: TGTGCCAGCAGCCAGCTACGTATCACTGAGCAGTTCTTC.

This chain uses TRBV11-2 with TRBJ1-1; no reliable D call. The CDR3 is 13 amino acids. The germline V gene has CDR1 SGHAT and CDR2 FQNNGV. Trimming took 6 bases from V and 1 from J, leaving 9 bases between them. The CDR3: CASSREPNTEAFF. The DNA of the CDR3 is TGTGCCAGCAGTCGAGAGCCGAACACTGAAGCTTTCTTT.

The chain carries TRBV18 and TRBJ1-2, with unresolved D. CDR1 is KGHSH and CDR2 is LQKENI in the germline V gene. V lost 5 bases and J lost 0, with 10 bases in between. The CDR3 length is 14 residues. CDR3 residues: CASSEGEANYGYTF. The CDR3 nucleotides are TGTGCCAGCTCAGAAGGAGAGGCTAACTATGGCTACACCTTC.

The chain couples TRBV6-6 to TRBJ1-4; possible D gene TRBD1, 6 bases. Looked up from germline, CDR1 is MNHNY and CDR2 is SVGAGI (reference sequence). The length of the CDR3 is 13 residues. The V end lost 11 bases, the J end lost 7 bases, and 17 bases lay between the germline ends. CDR3 bases: TGTGCCGCTGCGGGGGGGCGCGTTGAAAAACTGTTTTTT. Translating it yields CAAAGGRVEKLFF.

The chain recombines TRBV21-1 with TRBJ1-2; the table's D call, TRBD1, has no DNA check behind it. TRBV21-1 is annotated as a pseudogene. This CDR3 is built from 15 residues. The CDR3 region has the DNA TGTGCCAGCAGCAAAGCAAGGGGGCGAAATTATGGCTACACCTTC. Its translation is CASSKARGRNYGYTF.

This clone has just one count. This chain uses TRBV5-4 with TRBJ2-2, with 13 bases identical to TRBD2. The CDR3 has 16 amino acids. V lost 4 bases and J lost 5; bases outside the gene matches: 5. Germline loops: CDR1 SGHNT, CDR2 YYREEE (reference sequence). The CDR3 loop is CASSRGTSGETGELFF. CDR3 in DNA: TGTGCCAGCAGCCGTGGGACTAGCGGGGAAACCGGGGAGCTGTTTTTT.

The V gene is TRBV19, the J gene TRBJ1-1; 7 positions agree with TRBD1. Germline lookup yields CDR1 LNHDA and CDR2 SQIVND (reference sequence). The J segment lost 5 bases and the V segment lost 6 bases, leaving 9 bases of the junction unmatched. The CDR3 is made up of 14 amino acids. The CDR3 loop reads CASSHRGPGTEAFF. The DNA for the CDR3 is TGTGCCAGTAGCCACAGGGGCCCTGGGACTGAAGCTTTCTTT.

This chain links TRBV7-2 with TRBJ1-2, with a weak D call TRBD1 (5 bases). The germline CDR1 and CDR2 sequences are SGHTA and FQGNSA. CDR3 length equals 13 residues. The V and J ends lost 0 bases and 9 bases respectively, with 11 bases between them. CDR3 sequence reads: CASSLAQGGSYTF. The CDR3, as DNA: TGTGCCAGCAGCTTAGCGCAGGGCGGTAGCTACACCTTC. Variable domain in full (rest from reference TRBV7-2 and TRBJ1-2): GAGVSQSPSNKVTEKGKDVELRCDPISGHTALYWYRQSLGQGLEFLIYFQGNSAPDKSGLPSDRFSAERTGGSVSTLTIQRTQQEDSAVYLCASSLAQGGSYTFGSGTRLTVV.

The V gene is TRBV24-1, the J gene TRBJ1-1; D remains ambiguous. CDR1 is KGHDR and CDR2 is SFDVKD in the germline V gene. V was shortened by 9 bases and J by 11 bases, with 12 bases between the two germline ends. CDR3 length equals 10 residues. In DNA, the CDR3 is TGTGCCACCCCAAGGCGGGTGGCTTTCTTT. Translation: CATPRRVAFF.

This sequence joins TRBV19 and TRBJ2-1, with TRBD2 matching over 7 bases. Germline V lookup: CDR1 LNHDA, CDR2 SQIVND (reference sequence). This CDR3 has 15 residues. Trimming removed 3 bases from V and 7 bases from J; junction bases left unmatched: 9. The CDR3 loop reads CASSMGGSVENEQFF. Here the CDR3 DNA reads TGTGCCAGTAGTATGGGAGGGTCCGTTGAAAATGAGCAGTTCTTC.

The rearrangement uses TRBV28 and TRBJ1-1; 7 positions match TRBD1. This CDR3 has 15 amino acids. In germline, CDR1 is MDHEN, CDR2 SYDVKM. V was pared by 3 bases and J by 11 bases, with 15 bases of the junction left unmatched. The CDR3 sequence is CASSLTGQWPLNAFF. The CDR3 DNA follows: TGTGCCAGCAGTTTGACGGGACAGTGGCCGTTGAATGCTTTCTTT.

This clone showed up just a few times. Here the CDR3 reads CASSYPTSGGTYEQYF. The CDR3 DNA is TGTGCCAGCAGTTACCCCACTAGCGGGGGAACCTACGAGCAGTACTTC. This chain links TRBV6-2 or TRBV6-3 with TRBJ2-7; 11 bases line up with TRBD2. V dropped 2 bases and J dropped 2; count of bases not matched to a gene: 5. The CDR3 extends over 16 amino acids. Germline V gene data show CDR1 as MNHEY and CDR2 as SVGEGT.